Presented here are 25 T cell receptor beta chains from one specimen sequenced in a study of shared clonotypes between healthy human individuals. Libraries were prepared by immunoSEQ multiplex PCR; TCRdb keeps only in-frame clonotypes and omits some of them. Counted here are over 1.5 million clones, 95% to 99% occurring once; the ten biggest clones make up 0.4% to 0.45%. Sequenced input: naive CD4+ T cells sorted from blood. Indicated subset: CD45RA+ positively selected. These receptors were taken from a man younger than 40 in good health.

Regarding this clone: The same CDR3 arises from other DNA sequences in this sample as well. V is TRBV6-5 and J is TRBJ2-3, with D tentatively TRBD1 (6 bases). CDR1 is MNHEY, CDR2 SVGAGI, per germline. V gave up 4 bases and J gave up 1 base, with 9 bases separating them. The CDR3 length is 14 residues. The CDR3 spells CASSSRQGTDTQYF. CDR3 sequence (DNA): TGTGCCAGCAGTTCCCGACAGGGCACAGATACGCAGTATTTT.

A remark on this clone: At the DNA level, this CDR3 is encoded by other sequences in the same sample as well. The CDR3 is CASSLGTSGSNEQFF. The CDR3 DNA reads TGTGCCAGCAGCTTGGGGACTAGCGGGAGCAATGAGCAGTTCTTC. The chain carries TRBV11-2 and TRBJ2-1; 14 bases are a match to TRBD2. Looked up from germline, CDR1 is SGHAT and CDR2 is FQNNGV. CDR3 length equals 15 residues. The V segment lost 3 bases and the J segment 6 bases; nucleotides outside the gene matches: 1.

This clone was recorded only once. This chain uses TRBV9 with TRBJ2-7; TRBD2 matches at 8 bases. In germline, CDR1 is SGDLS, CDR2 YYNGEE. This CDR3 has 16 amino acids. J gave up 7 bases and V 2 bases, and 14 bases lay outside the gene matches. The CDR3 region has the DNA TGTGCCAGCAGCGTTCTCAGCGGGAGCGGTGAGGGTGAGCAGTACTTC. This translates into CASSVLSGSGEGEQYF.

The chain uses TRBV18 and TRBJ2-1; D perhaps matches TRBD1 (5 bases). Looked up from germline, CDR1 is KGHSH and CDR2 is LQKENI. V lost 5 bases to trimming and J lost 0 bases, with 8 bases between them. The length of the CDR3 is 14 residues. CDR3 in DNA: TGTGCCAGCTCATCCGACAGCTCCTACAATGAGCAGTTCTTC. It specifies CASSSDSSYNEQFF.

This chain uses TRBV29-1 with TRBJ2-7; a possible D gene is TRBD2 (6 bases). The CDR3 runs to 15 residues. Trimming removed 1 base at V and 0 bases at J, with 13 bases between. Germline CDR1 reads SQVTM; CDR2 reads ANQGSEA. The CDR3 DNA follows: TGCAGCGTTGAAGGGCGGGACGGCTCCTCCTACGAGCAGTACTTC. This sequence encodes CSVEGRDGSSYEQYF.

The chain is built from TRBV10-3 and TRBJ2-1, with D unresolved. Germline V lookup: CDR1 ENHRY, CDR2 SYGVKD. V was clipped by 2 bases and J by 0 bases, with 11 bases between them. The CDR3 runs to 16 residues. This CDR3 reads CAISETFDSSYNEQFF. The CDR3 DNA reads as TGTGCCATCAGTGAGACTTTTGATAGCTCCTACAATGAGCAGTTCTTC.

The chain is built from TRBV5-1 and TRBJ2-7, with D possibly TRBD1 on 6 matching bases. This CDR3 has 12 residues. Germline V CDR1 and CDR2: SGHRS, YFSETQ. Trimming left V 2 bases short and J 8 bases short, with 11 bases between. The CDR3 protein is CASSFTGLQQYF. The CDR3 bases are TGCGCCAGCAGCTTCACAGGGTTACAGCAGTACTTC.

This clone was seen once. In nucleotides, the CDR3 is TGTGCCAGCAGCAAAAGGAGACAGGGTTGGTTTTGGCAGTACTTC. It translates to CASSKRRQGWFWQYF. The chain uses TRBV21-1 and TRBJ2-7; TRBD1, as called in the table, went unchecked against the DNA. TRBV21-1 is marked as a pseudogene. This CDR3 contains 15 residues.

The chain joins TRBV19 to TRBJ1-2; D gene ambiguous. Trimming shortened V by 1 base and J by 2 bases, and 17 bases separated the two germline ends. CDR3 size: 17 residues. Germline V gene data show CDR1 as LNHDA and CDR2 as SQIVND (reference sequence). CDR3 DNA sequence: TGTGCCAGTAGTATAGCCCTCGTCCCCGAAATCAACTATGGCTACACCTTC. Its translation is CASSIALVPEINYGYTF.

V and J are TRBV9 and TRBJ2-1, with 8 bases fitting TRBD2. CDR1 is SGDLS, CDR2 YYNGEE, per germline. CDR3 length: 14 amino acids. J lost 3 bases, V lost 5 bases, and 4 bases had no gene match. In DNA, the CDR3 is TGTGCCAGCAGGAACAGCGGGAGCTACAATGAGCAGTTCTTC. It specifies CASRNSGSYNEQFF.

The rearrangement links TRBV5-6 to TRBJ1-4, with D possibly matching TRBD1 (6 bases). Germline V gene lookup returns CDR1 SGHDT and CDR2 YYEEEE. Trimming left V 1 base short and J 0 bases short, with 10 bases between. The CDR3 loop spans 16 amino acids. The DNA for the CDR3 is TGTGCCAGCAGCTTGTCAGGGGCTGCAACTAATGAAAAACTGTTTTTT. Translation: CASSLSGAATNEKLFF.

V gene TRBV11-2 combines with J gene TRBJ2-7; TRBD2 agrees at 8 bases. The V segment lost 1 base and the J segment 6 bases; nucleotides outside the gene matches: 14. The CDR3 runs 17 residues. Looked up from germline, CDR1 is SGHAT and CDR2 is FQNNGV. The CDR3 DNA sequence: TGTGCCAGCAGCTTAGGGCGAGGTGGATCGGGAGGGTTCGAGCAGTACTTC. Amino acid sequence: CASSLGRGGSGGFEQYF.

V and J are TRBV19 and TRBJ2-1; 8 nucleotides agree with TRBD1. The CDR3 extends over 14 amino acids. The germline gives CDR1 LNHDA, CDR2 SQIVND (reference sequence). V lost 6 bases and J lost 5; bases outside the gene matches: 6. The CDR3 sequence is CASSLRDRNNEQFF. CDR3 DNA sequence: TGTGCCAGTAGCCTCCGGGACAGGAACAATGAGCAGTTCTTC.

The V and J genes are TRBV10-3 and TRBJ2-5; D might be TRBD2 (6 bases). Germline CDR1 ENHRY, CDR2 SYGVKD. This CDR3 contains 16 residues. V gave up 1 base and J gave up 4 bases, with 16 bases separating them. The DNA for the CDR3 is TGTGCCATCAGTGAGTACAACCGGGACTCCTTAGAGACCCAGTACTTC. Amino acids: CAISEYNRDSLETQYF.

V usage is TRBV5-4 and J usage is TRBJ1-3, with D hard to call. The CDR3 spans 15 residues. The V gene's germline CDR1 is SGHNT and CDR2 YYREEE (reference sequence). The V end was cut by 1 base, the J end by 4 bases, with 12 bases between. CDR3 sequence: CASSLIGSGGNTIYF. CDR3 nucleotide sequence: TGTGCCAGCAGCTTGATTGGTTCGGGCGGAAACACCATATATTTT.

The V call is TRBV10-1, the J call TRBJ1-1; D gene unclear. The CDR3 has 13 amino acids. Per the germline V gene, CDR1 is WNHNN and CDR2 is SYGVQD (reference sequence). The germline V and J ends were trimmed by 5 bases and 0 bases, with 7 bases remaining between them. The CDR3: CASSNKMNTEAFF. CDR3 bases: TGCGCCAGCAGTAATAAAATGAACACTGAAGCTTTCTTT.

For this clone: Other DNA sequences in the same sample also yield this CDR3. CDR3 in amino acids: CAWGQGGTEAFF. CDR3 bases: TGTGCCTGGGGACAGGGTGGAACTGAAGCTTTCTTT. The chain combines TRBV30 with TRBJ1-1, with 8 bases that match TRBD1. Germline-derived CDR1 and CDR2 are GTSNPN and SVGIG (reference sequence). The CDR3 has 12 residues. Trimming took 5 bases from V and 5 from J; bases not matched to a gene: 4.

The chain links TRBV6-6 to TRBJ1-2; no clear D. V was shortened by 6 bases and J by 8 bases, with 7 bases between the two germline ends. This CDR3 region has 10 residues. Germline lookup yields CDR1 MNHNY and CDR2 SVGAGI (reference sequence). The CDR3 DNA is TGTGCCAGCAGCCGCGAGGGCTACACCTTC. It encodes CASSREGYTF.

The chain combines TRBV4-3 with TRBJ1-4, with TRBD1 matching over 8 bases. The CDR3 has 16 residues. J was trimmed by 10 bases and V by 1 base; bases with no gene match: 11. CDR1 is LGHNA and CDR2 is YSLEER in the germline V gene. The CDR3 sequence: CASSQAGTGPSGKLFF. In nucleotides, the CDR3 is TGCGCCAGCAGCCAAGCCGGGACAGGCCCTTCAGGAAAACTGTTTTTT.

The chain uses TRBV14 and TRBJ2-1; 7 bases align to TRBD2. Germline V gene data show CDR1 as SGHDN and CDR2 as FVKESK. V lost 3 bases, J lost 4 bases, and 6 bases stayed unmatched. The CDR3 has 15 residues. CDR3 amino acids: CASSQDGDYYNEQFF. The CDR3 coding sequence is TGTGCCAGCAGCCAGGATGGGGACTATTACAATGAGCAGTTCTTC.

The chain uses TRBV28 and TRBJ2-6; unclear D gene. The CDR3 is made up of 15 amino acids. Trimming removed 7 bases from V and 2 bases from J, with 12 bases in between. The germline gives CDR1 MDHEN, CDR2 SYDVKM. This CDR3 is CASTSLLAGANVLTF. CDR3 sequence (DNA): TGTGCCAGCACCTCTCTCTTGGCTGGGGCCAACGTCCTGACTTTC.

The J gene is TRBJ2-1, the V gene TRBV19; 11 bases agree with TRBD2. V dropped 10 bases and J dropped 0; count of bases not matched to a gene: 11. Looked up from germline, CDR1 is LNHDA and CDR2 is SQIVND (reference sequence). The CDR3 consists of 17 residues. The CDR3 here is CAIGLAGSLSSYNEQFF. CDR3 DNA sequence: TGTGCCATAGGACTAGCGGGTTCCTTGAGCTCCTACAATGAGCAGTTCTTC.

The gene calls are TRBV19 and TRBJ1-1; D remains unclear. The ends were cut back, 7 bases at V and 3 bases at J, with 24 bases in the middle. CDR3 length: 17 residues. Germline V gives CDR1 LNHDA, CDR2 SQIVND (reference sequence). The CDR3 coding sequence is TGTGCCAGTAAACCAATGGAGGCGGCGGGGATGGACACTGAAGCTTTCTTT. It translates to CASKPMEAAGMDTEAFF.

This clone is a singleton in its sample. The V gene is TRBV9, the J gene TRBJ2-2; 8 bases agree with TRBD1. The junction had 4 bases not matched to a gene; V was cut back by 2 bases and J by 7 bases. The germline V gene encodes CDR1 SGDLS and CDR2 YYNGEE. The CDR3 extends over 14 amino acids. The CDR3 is CASSVPGTGGELFF. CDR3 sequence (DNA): TGTGCCAGCAGCGTCCCAGGGACAGGCGGGGAGCTGTTTTTT.

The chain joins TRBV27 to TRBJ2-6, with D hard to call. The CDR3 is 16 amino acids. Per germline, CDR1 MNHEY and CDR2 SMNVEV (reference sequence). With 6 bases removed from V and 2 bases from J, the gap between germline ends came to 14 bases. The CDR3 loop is CASSPPTIAGANVLTF. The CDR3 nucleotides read TGTGCCAGCAGCCCCCCCACGATCGCTGGGGCCAACGTCCTGACTTTC.